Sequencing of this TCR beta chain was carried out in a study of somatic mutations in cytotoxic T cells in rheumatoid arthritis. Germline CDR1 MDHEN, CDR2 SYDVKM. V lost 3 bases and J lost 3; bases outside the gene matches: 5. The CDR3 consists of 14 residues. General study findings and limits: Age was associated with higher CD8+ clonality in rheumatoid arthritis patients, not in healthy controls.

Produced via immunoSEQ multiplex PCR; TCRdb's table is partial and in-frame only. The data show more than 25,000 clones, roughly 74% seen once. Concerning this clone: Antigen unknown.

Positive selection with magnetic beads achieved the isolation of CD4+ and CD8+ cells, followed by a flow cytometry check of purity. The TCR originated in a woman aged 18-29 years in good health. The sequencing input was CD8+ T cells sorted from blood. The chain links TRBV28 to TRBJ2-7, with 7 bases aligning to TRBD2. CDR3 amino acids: CASSLAGVYYEQYF. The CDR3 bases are TGTGCCAGCAGTTTGGCGGGAGTGTACTACGAGCAGTACTTC.